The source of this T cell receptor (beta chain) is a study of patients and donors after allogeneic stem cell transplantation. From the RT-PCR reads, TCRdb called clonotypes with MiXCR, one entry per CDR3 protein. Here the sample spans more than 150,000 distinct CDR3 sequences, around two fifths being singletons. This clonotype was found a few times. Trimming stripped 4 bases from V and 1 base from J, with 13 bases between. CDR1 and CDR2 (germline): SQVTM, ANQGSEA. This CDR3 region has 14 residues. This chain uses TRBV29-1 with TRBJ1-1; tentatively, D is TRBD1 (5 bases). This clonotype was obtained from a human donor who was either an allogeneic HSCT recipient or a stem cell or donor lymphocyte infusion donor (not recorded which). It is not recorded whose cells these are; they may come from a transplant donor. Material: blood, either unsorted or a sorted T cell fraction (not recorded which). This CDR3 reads CSVGLGLRNTEAFF. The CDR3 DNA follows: TGCAGCGTTGGTCTGGGACTTCGGAACACTGAAGCTTTCTTT.